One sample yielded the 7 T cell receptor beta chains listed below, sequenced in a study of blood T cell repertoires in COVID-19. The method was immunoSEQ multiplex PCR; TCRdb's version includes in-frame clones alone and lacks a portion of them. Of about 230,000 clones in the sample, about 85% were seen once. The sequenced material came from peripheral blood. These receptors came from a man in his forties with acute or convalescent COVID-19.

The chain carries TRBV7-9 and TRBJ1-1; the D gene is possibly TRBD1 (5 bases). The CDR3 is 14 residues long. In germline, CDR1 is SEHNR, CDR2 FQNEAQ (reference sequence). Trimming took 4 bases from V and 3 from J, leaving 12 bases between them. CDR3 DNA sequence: TGTGCCAGCAGCTCTCAGGGCACTTACACTGAAGCTTTCTTT. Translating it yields CASSSQGTYTEAFF.

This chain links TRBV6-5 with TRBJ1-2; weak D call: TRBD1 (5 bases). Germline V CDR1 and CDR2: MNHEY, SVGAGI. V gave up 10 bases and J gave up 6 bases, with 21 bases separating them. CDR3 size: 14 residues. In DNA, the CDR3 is TGTGCCATCCGATTCTTGGGGGGTATCCATGGCTACACCTTC. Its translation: CAIRFLGGIHGYTF.

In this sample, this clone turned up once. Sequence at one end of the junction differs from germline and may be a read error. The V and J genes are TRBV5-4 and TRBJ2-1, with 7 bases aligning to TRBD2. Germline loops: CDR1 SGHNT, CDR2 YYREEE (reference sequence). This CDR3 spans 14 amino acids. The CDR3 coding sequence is TGTGCCAGCAACTTGGGGCGGGGGTCAGGGGAGCAGTTCTTC. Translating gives CASNLGRGSGEQFF.

CDR3 amino acids: CASSRWTGGNIQYF. The DNA of the CDR3 is TGTGCCAGCAGTCGCTGGACCGGAGGGAACATTCAGTACTTC. V and J are TRBV28 and TRBJ2-4; TRBD2 might be the D (6 bases). CDR3 size: 14 residues. V lost 5 bases and J lost 7, with 15 bases in between. Germline CDR1 is MDHEN and CDR2 is SYDVKM.

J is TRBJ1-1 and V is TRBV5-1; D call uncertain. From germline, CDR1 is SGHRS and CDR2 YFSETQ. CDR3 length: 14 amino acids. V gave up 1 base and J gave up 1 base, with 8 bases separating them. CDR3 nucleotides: TGCGCCAGCAGCTTGAGACAACCGAACACTGAAGCTTTCTTT. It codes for CASSLRQPNTEAFF.

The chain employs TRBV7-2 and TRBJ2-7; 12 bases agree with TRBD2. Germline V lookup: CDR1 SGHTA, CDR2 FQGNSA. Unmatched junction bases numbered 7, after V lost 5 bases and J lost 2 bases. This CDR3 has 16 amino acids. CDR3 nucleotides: TGTGCCAGCAGCCAGACCCGGACTAGCGGGACCTACGAGCAGTACTTC. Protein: CASSQTRTSGTYEQYF.

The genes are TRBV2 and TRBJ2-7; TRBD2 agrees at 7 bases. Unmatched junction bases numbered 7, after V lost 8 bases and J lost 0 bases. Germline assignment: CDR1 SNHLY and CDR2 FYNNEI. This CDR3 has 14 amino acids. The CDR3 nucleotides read TGTGCCAGCGTCCGGGGACTAAGCTCCTACGAGCAGTACTTC. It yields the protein CASVRGLSSYEQYF.